The clone carrying this TCR beta chain was counted once. This CDR3 contains 15 residues. Between the trimmed V and J ends, which lost 1 base and 0 bases, there was a span of 7 bases. Germline-derived CDR1 and CDR2 are LGHNA and YSLEER. This sample stems from a study of blood T cell repertoires in COVID-19. Data came from immunoSEQ multiplex PCR; TCRdb stores just in-frame clones and leaves some out. The sample gives approximately 250,000 clones, 82% of which show up once; approximately 15% is in the top ten. This study enrolled people aged 18 to 89 from around 26 US geographic areas. Recovery among Cohort 3 donors was established by two negative PCRs, clearance, or symptom resolution.

The gene calls are TRBV4-3 and TRBJ1-3; TRBD1 is a possible D gene (5 bases). The sample taken for sequencing was PBMCs or T cells enriched from blood (not recorded which). This sequence originates from a man aged 35 to 55 who had recovered from COVID-19. Written as DNA, the CDR3 is TGCGCCAGCAGCCAAGTCGGGGGCTCTGGAAACACCATATATTTT. It encodes CASSQVGGSGNTIYF.